The 9 T cell receptor beta chains reported below all come from one sample, sequenced in a study of CD4 T cells in relation to SARS-CoV-2 and coronaviruses. Some clones are missing from TCRdb's copy, which holds only in-frame ones; the method was immunoSEQ multiplex PCR. The table records about 20,000 clones, approximately 75% of them present only once. Before the COVID-19 pandemic, during about 2011-2018, CD4+ T cells were taken from unexposed donors. The cells were cultured for about ten days before CD4+ T cells were isolated. For these receptors, no antigen is known. Sequences were obtained from CD4+ T cells from PBMCs, cultured in vitro. These receptors were collected from a human donor in good health.

This clone was observed a few times. The rearrangement links TRBV30 to TRBJ1-1; unclear D gene. Per germline, CDR1 GTSNPN and CDR2 SVGIG (reference sequence). The CDR3 extends over 15 amino acids. Trimming pared 0 bases from V and 1 base from J, leaving 12 bases between. CDR3 region: CAWSVRLQQNTEAFF. CDR3 coding DNA: TGTGCCTGGAGTGTACGGTTACAGCAGAACACTGAAGCTTTCTTT.

The chain joins TRBV3-1 (or the pseudogene TRBV3-2) to TRBJ1-2; the D is unclear. V shed 5 bases and J shed 1 base, with 14 bases lying between them. CDR3 length equals 15 residues. CDR1 is LGHDT and CDR2 is YNNKEL in the germline V gene (reference sequence). The CDR3 DNA is TGTGCCAGCAGCACGCAAGGCGGCGTTAACTATGGCTACACCTTC. Its translation is CASSTQGGVNYGYTF.

V and J are TRBV15 and TRBJ2-5, with 7 bases identical to TRBD2. Losses at the gene ends were 2 bases for V and 1 base for J; bases not matched to a gene: 7. The germline V gene encodes CDR1 LNHNV and CDR2 YYDKDF (reference sequence). This CDR3 spans 16 amino acids. CDR3 region: CATSRTRDYRQETQYF. The CDR3 DNA reads as TGTGCCACCAGCAGAACCCGGGACTACCGCCAAGAGACCCAGTACTTC.

The chain uses TRBV7-7 and TRBJ2-3; TRBD2 matches at 11 bases. V was pared by 2 bases and J by 5 bases, with 3 bases of the junction left unmatched. Germline V CDR1 and CDR2: SSHAT, FNYEAQ (reference sequence). This CDR3 has 15 amino acids. Here the CDR3 reads CASSLLAGGLDTQYF. The CDR3 DNA sequence: TGTGCCAGCAGCTTACTAGCGGGAGGTTTAGATACGCAGTATTTT.

This clone has a single count. The chain couples TRBV10-3 to TRBJ1-5; 9 bases match TRBD1. Germline assignment: CDR1 ENHRY and CDR2 SYGVKD. V shed 10 bases and J 0 bases; nucleotides not matched to a gene: 4. This CDR3 has 14 amino acids. CDR3 sequence: CATWDRASNQPQHF. CDR3 nucleotides: TGTGCCACGTGGGACAGGGCTAGCAATCAGCCCCAGCATTTT.

As DNA, the CDR3 is TGTGCCAGCCCTTCCGGGACTAGCGGCGAGCAGTACTTC. It specifies CASPSGTSGEQYF. This chain connects TRBV28 to TRBJ2-7; 11 positions match TRBD2. After removal of 8 bases from V and 6 bases from J, the junction contained 6 bases not matched to a gene. In germline, CDR1 is MDHEN, CDR2 SYDVKM. This CDR3 region has 13 residues.

The chain carries TRBV9 and TRBJ2-7; 7 bases fit TRBD1. Germline V gives CDR1 SGDLS, CDR2 YYNGEE. Trimming at V came to 3 bases and at J to 9 bases, leaving 12 bases not matched to a gene. The CDR3 is 14 residues long. The CDR3 protein is CASSETGTATVQYF. CDR3 coding DNA: TGTGCCAGCAGCGAAACCGGGACAGCTACGGTGCAGTACTTC.

The CDR3 region is CASRPGEVGETQYF. The CDR3 nucleotides are TGTGCCAGCAGGCCAGGGGAGGTGGGAGAGACCCAGTACTTC. The chain links TRBV5-4 to TRBJ2-5; TRBD1 or TRBD2 may be the D gene (6 bases each). The germline V gene encodes CDR1 SGHNT and CDR2 YYREEE (reference sequence). The CDR3 spans 14 residues. Trimming stripped 5 bases from V and 4 bases from J, with 15 bases between. The entire variable domain, with the rest obtained from reference TRBV5-4 and TRBJ2-5, is as follows: ETGVTQSPTHLIKTRGQQVTLRCSSQSGHNTVSWYQQALGQGPQFIFQYYREEENGRGNFPPRFSGLQFPNYSSELNVNALELDDSALYLCASRPGEVGETQYFGPGTRLLVL.

The genes are TRBV19 and TRBJ1-1, with TRBD1 identical over 8 bases. Trimming cost V 6 bases and J 6 bases; bases outside gene matches: 12. The CDR3 loop spans 15 amino acids. The germline gives CDR1 LNHDA, CDR2 SQIVND (reference sequence). In DNA form, the CDR3 reads TGTGCCAGTAGCTACGACAGGGGATCGGTCCCTGAAGCTTTCTTT. Amino acid sequence: CASSYDRGSVPEAFF.